Below, 20 T cell receptor beta chains from the same sample are listed, as sequenced in a study of blood T cell repertoires in COVID-19. This table comes from immunoSEQ multiplex PCR, and its TCRdb copy is limited to in-frame clones, with some not included. The repertoire holds nearly 350,000 clones, about 90% seen once, with less than 3.5% in the top ten. Sequenced material: peripheral blood. All receptors derive from a woman younger than 30 who had recovered from COVID-19.

The chain employs TRBV7-2 and TRBJ2-1, with D perhaps TRBD2 (5 bases). The ends were cut back, 9 bases at V and 4 bases at J, with 19 bases in the middle. This CDR3 contains 15 residues. The germline gives CDR1 SGHTA, CDR2 FQGNSA. The CDR3 DNA sequence: TGTGCCAGTCGCGGATGGACTCGACTTTACAATGAGCAGTTCTTC. Encoded protein: CASRGWTRLYNEQFF.

The V gene is TRBV11-2, the J gene TRBJ1-5; D not certain. Germline V gene data show CDR1 as SGHAT and CDR2 as FQNNGV. The CDR3 extends over 13 amino acids. V dropped 6 bases and J dropped 4 bases, with 10 bases sitting between them. The CDR3 sequence: CASSLRDNQPQHF. The DNA of the CDR3 is TGTGCCAGCAGTTTGAGGGATAATCAGCCCCAGCATTTT. The full variable domain, its missing parts supplied by reference TRBV11-2 and TRBJ1-5, is EAGVAQSPRYKIIEKRQSVAFWCNPISGHATLYWYQQILGQGPKLLIQFQNNGVVDDSQLPKDRFSAERLKGVDSTLKIQPAKLEDSAVYLCASSLRDNQPQHFGDGTRLSIL.

The V call is TRBV6-5, the J call TRBJ2-5, with 7 bases matching TRBD1. The germline CDR1 and CDR2 sequences are MNHEY and SVGAGI. V lost 6 bases, J lost 2 bases, and 6 bases stayed unmatched. The CDR3 extends over 14 amino acids. CDR3 region: CASRPGQSQETQYF. The CDR3 bases are TGTGCCAGCAGGCCGGGACAGTCTCAAGAGACCCAGTACTTC.

This sequence joins TRBV4-3 and TRBJ2-1; D might be TRBD2 (5 bases). The germline V gene has CDR1 LGHNA and CDR2 YSLEER. CDR3 size: 15 residues. Deletions cut 0 bases from V and 8 bases from J, with 14 bases between. CDR3 protein: CASSQESGGGDEQFF. DNA for the CDR3: TGCGCCAGCAGCCAAGAATCCGGAGGCGGCGATGAGCAGTTCTTC.

The chain has TRBV5-3 and TRBJ2-1; tentatively, D is TRBD1 (6 bases). TRBV5-3 is placed among ORFs of uncertain function. V was cut by 4 bases and J by 6 bases, with 20 bases left in between. The CDR3 totals 16 residues. CDR3 amino acids: CARSPRGQGSINEQFF. The CDR3 nucleotides are TGTGCCAGAAGCCCCAGGGGACAAGGAAGTATCAATGAGCAGTTCTTC.

This rearrangement joins TRBV25-1 to TRBJ2-1; D uncertain. V lost 5 bases, J lost 8 bases, and 16 bases lay in between. There are 14 residues in the CDR3. The germline V gene encodes CDR1 MGHDK and CDR2 SYGVNS. The CDR3 loop is CASSTRGGSYEQFF. The CDR3 coding sequence is TGTGCCAGCAGTACCCGAGGCGGTTCCTATGAGCAGTTCTTC.

This clone is a singleton in its sample. CDR3 DNA sequence: TGTGCCAGCAGCTTACAAGCCTTTAACACCGGGGAGCTGTTTTTT. Translation gives CASSLQAFNTGELFF. V is TRBV7-2 and J is TRBJ2-2; D is unclear. Trimming took 2 bases from V and 2 from J, leaving 9 bases between them. Germline V gene sequence: CDR1 SGHTA, CDR2 FQGNSA. There are 15 residues in the CDR3. The complete variable domain, with remaining parts taken from reference TRBV7-2 and TRBJ2-2, reads GAGVSQSPSNKVTEKGKDVELRCDPISGHTALYWYRQSLGQGLEFLIYFQGNSAPDKSGLPSDRFSAERTGGSVSTLTIQRTQQEDSAVYLCASSLQAFNTGELFFGEGSRLTVL.

The V and J genes are TRBV7-2 and TRBJ2-3, with 7 bases lining up with TRBD2. Trimming removed 1 base from V and 3 bases from J; junction bases left unmatched: 13. The CDR3 is 18 amino acids. Germline V lookup: CDR1 SGHTA, CDR2 FQGNSA. CDR3 loop: CASSLVWEGPPGTDTQYF. CDR3 sequence (DNA): TGTGCCAGCAGCTTAGTGTGGGAGGGCCCACCGGGGACAGATACGCAGTATTTT.

J is TRBJ1-1 and V is TRBV30, with 8 bases that match TRBD1. Germline trimming cut 7 bases from V and 4 bases from J; bases unmatched to any gene: 5. From germline, CDR1 is GTSNPN and CDR2 SVGIG (reference sequence). CDR3 size: 12 residues. The CDR3 DNA sequence: TGTGCCTCAAGTGGACAGGGCACTGAAGCTTTCTTT. It encodes CASSGQGTEAFF.

Note on this clone: The junction departs from the called germline gene at one end, perhaps through a read error. The gene calls are TRBV19 and TRBJ1-5, with a tentative D call TRBD1 (6 bases). The CDR3 has 14 amino acids. From germline, CDR1 is LNHDA and CDR2 SQIVND (reference sequence). CDR3: CASSIVTGNRPQHF. In nucleotides, the CDR3 is TGTGCCAGTAGTATAGTGACAGGCAATCGGCCCCAGCATTTT. Full variable domain (remainder filled in from reference TRBV19 and TRBJ1-5): DGGITQSPKYLFRKEGQNVTLSCEQNLNHDAMYWYRQDPGQGLRLIYYSQIVNDFQKGDIAEGYSVSREKKESFPLTVTSAQKNPTAFYLCASSIVTGNRPQHFGDGTRLSIL.

V usage is TRBV19 and J usage is TRBJ1-2; D unclear. The germline V and J ends were trimmed by 1 base and 2 bases, with 23 bases remaining between them. This CDR3 spans 19 amino acids. Germline CDR1 LNHDA, CDR2 SQIVND (reference sequence). The CDR3, as DNA: TGTGCCAGTAGTATAGGCCCCCGCAGAGGCGCCTCTGGGAACTATGGCTACACCTTC. It codes for CASSIGPRRGASGNYGYTF.

This chain connects TRBV6-2 or TRBV6-3 to TRBJ2-1, with TRBD2 matching 8 bases. The V gene's germline CDR1 is MNHEY and CDR2 SVGEGT. This CDR3 has 19 residues. The junction had 18 bases not matched to a gene; V was cut back by 2 bases and J by 6 bases. The CDR3 coding sequence is TGTGCCAGCAGTTACGTTAGGACTAGCACGCTGAATCGAGGCAATGAGCAGTTCTTC. This encodes CASSYVRTSTLNRGNEQFF.

CDR3 DNA: TGTGCCAGCAGTTCTGGACTAGCGGGAGATTATTTCTTC. The encoded protein is CASSSGLAGDYFF. The rearrangement uses TRBV28 and TRBJ2-1; 13 bases are shared with TRBD2. Germline V lookup: CDR1 MDHEN, CDR2 SYDVKM. After removal of 4 bases from V and 16 bases from J, the junction contained 7 bases not matched to a gene. There are 13 residues in the CDR3.

This clone showed up just once. V gene TRBV6-6 combines with J gene TRBJ1-2; D ambiguous. Deletions cut 4 bases from V and 8 bases from J, with 8 bases between. Germline V CDR1 and CDR2: MNHNY, SVGAGI (reference sequence). The length of the CDR3 is 11 residues. The CDR3 DNA reads as TGTGCCAGCAGTTTACATCCAGGCTACACCTTC. Its protein is CASSLHPGYTF.

The chain joins TRBV13 to TRBJ2-1, with 7 bases fitting TRBD2. From germline, CDR1 is PRHDT and CDR2 FYEKMQ (reference sequence). This CDR3 region has 18 residues. V was clipped by 10 bases and J by 0 bases; unmatched bases: 18. The CDR3 reads CATSRASGTRSSYNEQFF. The CDR3 DNA reads TGTGCCACCTCAAGGGCTAGCGGCACCCGGAGCTCCTACAATGAGCAGTTCTTC.

V usage is TRBV24-1 and J usage is TRBJ2-5; 8 positions match TRBD2. Germline V gene sequence: CDR1 KGHDR, CDR2 SFDVKD. The CDR3 contains 14 residues. Trimming at V came to 3 bases and at J to 4 bases, leaving 3 bases not matched to a gene. The CDR3 DNA follows: TGTGCCACCAGTGATCCCCGGGAGGGAGAGACCCAGTACTTC. Protein sequence: CATSDPREGETQYF.

The chain employs TRBV4-3 and TRBJ1-2, with no clear D. Trimming took off 1 base at V and 4 bases at J, with 16 bases between the two ends. Germline CDR1 LGHNA, CDR2 YSLEER. CDR3 size: 16 residues. CDR3 sequence: CASSQVEGQRGYGYTF. CDR3 DNA sequence: TGCGCCAGCAGCCAAGTCGAGGGTCAGCGGGGCTATGGCTACACCTTC.

This chain links TRBV20-1 with TRBJ2-5; 9 bases are a match to TRBD2. With 3 bases clipped from V and 5 bases from J, the junction kept 7 bases outside the gene matches. CDR1 and CDR2 from the germline V gene are DFQATT and SNEGSKA (reference sequence). The CDR3 spans 14 residues. CDR3 sequence (DNA): TGCAGTGCTAGTATGTCTAGCGGGACCGAGACCCAGTACTTC. This sequence encodes CSASMSSGTETQYF.

V is TRBV21-1 and J is TRBJ2-1; no DNA check was done on the table's D call, TRBD2. TRBV21-1 is labeled a pseudogene. There are 16 residues in the CDR3. DNA for the CDR3: TGTGCCAGCAGCAAAGCGGCGCTGCGGACCTACAATGAGCAGTTCTTC. This codes for CASSKAALRTYNEQFF.

The rearrangement joins TRBV12-3 or TRBV12-4 to TRBJ2-1, with D uncertain. The CDR3 covers 13 residues. V lost 1 base, J lost 8 bases, and 9 bases lay in between. The CDR3 sequence is CASSLVVADEQFF. The CDR3 region has the DNA TGTGCCAGCAGTTTAGTGGTAGCCGATGAGCAGTTCTTC.